These 8 T cell receptor beta chains share one sample of origin, sequenced in a study of Ad26.COV2.S vaccination and SARS-CoV-2 variants. Sequencing was performed with immunoSEQ multiplex PCR; in TCRdb, only in-frame clones are kept and a portion is missing. Of some 640,000 clones listed, roughly 90% are singletons. Described treatment: roughly 20 received Ad26.COV2.S at low or high dose, single or two shots; a few received placebo; per-sample allocation not given. Sampling took place 63 days after the first vaccine or placebo injection. Sequencing was performed on peripheral blood, taken in a trial of Ad26.COV2.S vaccine versus placebo. The origin of the receptors is a person between 18 and 65 years old who received the Ad26.COV2.S COVID-19 vaccine or a placebo.

This clone was counted at least ten times. The chain uses TRBV5-1 and TRBJ2-5; 9 bases are a match to TRBD1. Trimming at V came to 0 bases and at J to 5 bases, leaving 5 bases not matched to a gene. Germline assignment: CDR1 SGHRS and CDR2 YFSETQ. The CDR3 runs to 15 residues. CDR3 in DNA: TGCGCCAGCAGCTTGGAGGGACAGGGACCCGAGACCCAGTACTTC. Protein product: CASSLEGQGPETQYF. Drawing the rest from reference TRBV5-1 and TRBJ2-5, the complete variable domain is KAGVTQTPRYLIKTRGQQVTLSCSPISGHRSVSWYQQTPGQGLQFLFEYFSETQRNKGNFPGRFSGRQFSNSRSEMNVSTLELGDSALYLCASSLEGQGPETQYFGPGTRLLVL.

This clone came up once. This chain connects TRBV4-3 to TRBJ1-2; possibly TRBD1 for D (5 bases). The CDR3 runs 14 residues. V shed 5 bases and J shed 1 base, with 11 bases lying between them. From germline, CDR1 is LGHNA and CDR2 YSLEER. The CDR3 region is CASSTRGDNYGYTF. For the CDR3, the DNA is TGCGCCAGCAGCACCCGGGGGGATAACTATGGCTACACCTTC.

The rearrangement links TRBV29-1 to TRBJ2-3; 8 bases match TRBD2. The germline V gene encodes CDR1 SQVTM and CDR2 ANQGSEA. V dropped 6 bases and J dropped 2; count of bases not matched to a gene: 10. This CDR3 region has 15 residues. In nucleotides, the CDR3 is TGCAGCGTGGGATTTAGCGGGGTTGTCACAGATACGCAGTATTTT. Translating it yields CSVGFSGVVTDTQYF.

The chain combines TRBV6-5 with TRBJ2-2; the D is unclear. Trimming removed 6 bases from V and 3 bases from J, with 14 bases in between. The CDR3 totals 15 residues. Germline lookup yields CDR1 MNHEY and CDR2 SVGAGI. CDR3: CASRGSRLDTGELFF. Written as DNA, the CDR3 is TGTGCCAGCAGGGGATCTAGACTGGACACCGGGGAGCTGTTTTTT.

This clone was seen only once. The V gene is TRBV29-1, the J gene TRBJ2-6; D tentatively fits TRBD1 or TRBD2 (5 bases each). This CDR3 is built from 12 residues. Trimming removed 6 bases from V and 4 bases from J, with 7 bases in between. Per the germline V gene, CDR1 is SQVTM and CDR2 is ANQGSEA. The CDR3 protein is CSVRDGANVLTF. The CDR3 bases are TGCAGCGTCCGGGACGGGGCCAACGTCCTGACTTTC.

This rearrangement joins TRBV7-9 to TRBJ2-6, with D possibly matching TRBD2 (6 bases). The CDR3 has 15 amino acids. The V and J ends lost 6 bases and 8 bases respectively, with 17 bases between them. Germline V lookup: CDR1 SEHNR, CDR2 FQNEAQ (reference sequence). CDR3 region: CASRHEGEASNVLTF. CDR3 DNA: TGTGCCAGCAGACATGAAGGGGAGGCGTCCAACGTCCTGACTTTC.

This clone was observed once. This sample also contains other DNA sequences that code for the same CDR3. The chain links TRBV18 to TRBJ2-6; weak D call: TRBD2 (5 bases). In germline, CDR1 is KGHSH, CDR2 LQKENI. CDR3 length: 15 residues. The V end lost 2 bases, the J end lost 1 base, and 6 bases lay between the germline ends. CDR3 amino acids: CASSPGSSGANVLTF. The CDR3, as DNA: TGTGCCAGCTCACCAGGGAGTTCTGGGGCCAACGTCCTGACTTTC.

The J gene is TRBJ1-4, the V gene TRBV9; D is undetermined. V was trimmed by 3 bases and J by 8 bases, leaving 5 bases between them. Germline V gene sequence: CDR1 SGDLS, CDR2 YYNGEE. This CDR3 is 11 amino acids long. DNA of the CDR3: TGTGCCAGCAGCGACCGAGAAAAACTGTTTTTT. It is translated as CASSDREKLFF.